A selection of T cell receptor beta chains follows, all from one sample in a study of control samples from healthy donors and cancer patients. Assay: immunoSEQ multiplex PCR; the TCRdb copy retains only in-frame clones and omits some. The table records roughly 84,000 clones, about nine tenths of them present only once. Sequencing used blood. These receptor sequences come from a man aged 45 to 65 in good health. Each CDR3 is given with its conserved first and last residue. A D gene is named only where the DNA matches it firmly. Expanded clones are given a class, and other clones once, few, many or no size at all.

D	size	J	V	DNA	CDR3
TRBD1	-	TRBJ2-2	TRBV12-5	TGTGCTAGTGGTTTGCCCGGAGGACAGGGGAACACCGGGGAGCTGTTTTTT	CASGLPGGQGNTGELFF
TRBD1	-	TRBJ2-7	TRBV30	TGTGCCTGGAGTCGGACAGGGGGCGCGATCTACGAGCAGTACTTC	CAWSRTGGAIYEQYF
-	few	TRBJ1-4	TRBV6-6	TGTGCCAGCAGTAACCCCTCTGCGGGAAAACTGTTTTTT	CASSNPSAGKLFF
TRBD1	-	TRBJ2-7	TRBV19	TGTGCCAGTAGTAAGGACAGGACCTACGAGCAGTACTTC	CASSKDRTYEQYF
-	-	TRBJ2-1	TRBV27	TGTGCCAGCAGCTCCAGGGACGCCTCCTACAATGAGCAGTTCTTC	CASSSRDASYNEQFF
TRBD1	-	TRBJ1-1	TRBV7-8	TGTGCCAGCAGCTTCGAATACAGGGGGGTTGGCACTGAAGCTTTCTTT	CASSFEYRGVGTEAFF
TRBD1	-	TRBJ2-1	TRBV7-2	TGTGCCAGCAGCCATTTTCCGGGACAGGGGGACCATGAGCAGTTCTTC	CASSHFPGQGDHEQFF
-	-	TRBJ1-4	TRBV7-2	TGTGCCAGCAGCTTAAGGACGGATGAAAAACTGTTTTTT	CASSLRTDEKLFF
-	-	TRBJ1-3	TRBV30	TGTGCCTTGGAGGCTCTAAAAACCCAATCGGACACCATATATTTT	CALEALKTQSDTIYF
-	-	TRBJ2-2	TRBV5-1	TGCGCCAGCAACCGGGCGGGGGCAGTCGGGACCGGGGAGCTGTTTTTT	CASNRAGAVGTGELFF
-	once	TRBJ1-4	TRBV19	TGTGCCAGTAGTCAACAGGGAGGACTACCTAATGAAAAACTGTTTTTT	CASSQQGGLPNEKLFF
-	-	TRBJ2-1	TRBV19	TGTGCCAGTAGTTCCCGGAGGGGTCTGGGGTTCTTC	CASSSRRGLGFF
-	-	TRBJ2-3	TRBV10-3	TGTGCCATCTCCGCGGCCCGCACGGATACGCAGTATTTT	CAISAARTDTQYF
-	-	TRBJ1-6	TRBV7-2	TGTGCCAGCAGCTTAGATAGGTATTCATCCCTCCACTTT	CASSLDRYSSLHF
-	-	TRBJ1-5	TRBV6-2/TRBV6-3	TGTGCCAGCAGCAGGGTCAATCAGCCCCAGCATTTT	CASSRVNQPQHF
-	-	TRBJ1-4	TRBV11-2	TGTGCCAGCAGCTGGCGACAGGCGGTTAATGAAAAACTGTTTTTT	CASSWRQAVNEKLFF
-	-	TRBJ2-3	TRBV24-1	TGTGCCACCAGTGATTCGTCAGGCCGAACTAGCACAGATACGCAGTATTTT	CATSDSSGRTSTDTQYF
-	-	TRBJ1-6	TRBV6-2/TRBV6-3	TGTGCCAGCAGTTACGGGCTGGCAGGGACTCTCGAACCCCTCCACTTT	CASSYGLAGTLEPLHF
-	-	TRBJ2-7	TRBV5-1	TGCGCCAGCAGCCTGGGTAACGAGCAGTACTTC	CASSLGNEQYF
-	-	TRBJ2-5	TRBV20-1	TGCAGTGCTAGGATGGGCGAGACCCAGTACTTC	CSARMGETQYF
TRBD2	-	TRBJ2-7	TRBV2	TGTGCCAGCAGTGAAAGGGCGGGGGGGAAAGAGCAGTACTTC	CASSERAGGKEQYF
TRBD2	-	TRBJ2-4	TRBV6-4	TGTGCCAGCAGCCAAATACTTAGCGGGGGGGCGCACATTCAGTACTTC	CASSQILSGGAHIQYF
-	once	TRBJ1-5	TRBV11-2	TGTGCCAGCAGCCTAGGGGCGGGGGGCCAGCCCCAGCATTTT	CASSLGAGGQPQHF
TRBD2	-	TRBJ2-6	TRBV5-4	TGTGCCAGCAGCTTGGCCGGGGGGGCGGCGGGGAGGTGGTCCAACGTCCTGACTTTC	CASSLAGGAAGRWSNVLTF
-	-	TRBJ1-1	TRBV6-6	TGTGCCAGCAGTTCGGACAGATTAAACACTGAAGCTTTCTTT	CASSSDRLNTEAFF
TRBD2	-	TRBJ2-2	TRBV5-1	TGCGCCAGCAGCTTGGCCGGGGGGAGGAGCACCGGGGAGCTGTTTTTT	CASSLAGGRSTGELFF
TRBD2	-	TRBJ2-7	TRBV6-1	TGTGCCAGCAGTGAAGGAGCTGCGGGGGGCTACGAGCAGTACTTC	CASSEGAAGGYEQYF
TRBD1	-	TRBJ2-3	TRBV30	TGTGCCTGGAGCGAGACAGGGGGGGTAGGGGATACGCAGTATTTT	CAWSETGGVGDTQYF
-	-	TRBJ1-1	TRBV18	TGTGCCAGCTCACCACCCATGACGGGGACTGAAGCTTTCTTT	CASSPPMTGTEAFF
-	-	TRBJ1-1	TRBV12-5	TGTGCTAGTGGTTTGCAGGGTGTGGCCACTGAAGCTTTCTTT	CASGLQGVATEAFF
-	-	TRBJ2-7	TRBV6-5	TGTGCCAGCGGGGATTACGAGCAGTACTTC	CASGDYEQYF
-	-	TRBJ1-6	TRBV27	TGTGCCAGCAGCGTAAACTTGGCGGAACAGTATAATTCACCCCTCCACTTT	CASSVNLAEQYNSPLHF
-	-	TRBJ2-7	TRBV19	TGTGCCAGTAGTGCGGGCACAGGGAAAGTATTCTCCTACGAGCAGTACTTC	CASSAGTGKVFSYEQYF
-	-	TRBJ1-1	TRBV5-1	TGCGCCAGCCAACCTTCGACAGGGAACACTGAAGCTTTCTTT	CASQPSTGNTEAFF
-	-	TRBJ2-5	TRBV19	TGTGCCAGTAATACGGCGGGGGCCATGGAGACCCAGTACTTC	CASNTAGAMETQYF
-	-	TRBJ1-1	TRBV5-1	TGCGCCAGCAGCCGAGATGACGGGGGAACTGAAGCTTTCTTT	CASSRDDGGTEAFF
TRBD2	-	TRBJ2-3	TRBV5-1	TGCGCCAGCAGCTCCGACGGGGGGGCTTCAAATACGCAGTATTTT	CASSSDGGASNTQYF
TRBD1	-	TRBJ1-2	TRBV13	TGTGCCAGCAGCCCGACGACAGGGACGGGCTATGGCTACACCTTC	CASSPTTGTGYGYTF
-	-	TRBJ1-5	TRBV19	TGTGCCAGTTGCCGGATGGGGGGCGGTCAGCCCCAGCATTTT	CASCRMGGGQPQHF
-	-	TRBJ1-5	TRBV11-2	TGTGCCAGCAGTTTAAGTGGCCCTAGCAATCAGCCCCAGCATTTT	CASSLSGPSNQPQHF
TRBD2	-	TRBJ2-7	TRBV4-2	TGTGCCAGCAGCCAAGATAGGTCCGGCGGGGGGGCCCGAGAGCAGTACTTC	CASSQDRSGGGAREQYF
-	-	TRBJ2-4	TRBV7-9	TGTGCCAGCAGCCCAGGGAGGGGGCCCCCGGACATTCAGTACTTC	CASSPGRGPPDIQYF